Listed below are T cell receptor beta chains from one sample, sequenced in a study of response to subunit inactivated influenza vaccine. One entry per CDR3 protein results from TCRdb running MiXCR on the RT-PCR reads. This sample has 500,000 to 550,000 distinct CDR3 sequences; approximately 24% occur once, and the top ten carry around 2.8%. These data were also filed under a second study, of T cells expressing NK-cell markers.

This specimen consisted of CD4+ T cells sorted from PBMCs, obtained about 13 days after vaccination. These receptors were collected from a man aged 50 or older who received an inactivated influenza vaccine. CDR3s include the opening cysteine and the closing phenylalanine or tryptophan. Each record gives: clone size, D gene, J gene, V gene, CDR3 DNA, CDR3 protein. D genes are given only for firm matches. Clone size is stated in some rows and not others, as once, few, many or a class when expanded.

size: few
D: TRBD2
J: TRBJ2-1
V: TRBV4-1
DNA: TGCGCCAGCAGGAGAGGAGCGGGGGGGCCTCCGGAGCAGTTCTTC
CDR3: CASRRGAGGPPEQFF

size: .
D: .
J: TRBJ2-6
V: TRBV5-1
DNA: TGCGCCAGCACCCTCCCCCGGGGTGGGGCCAACGTCCTGACTTTC
CDR3: CASTLPRGGANVLTF

size: once
D: TRBD2
J: TRBJ2-2
V: TRBV14
DNA: TGTGCCAGCAGCCATCCTTGGGGTAGCGGGACCCCGAACACCGGGGAGCTGTTTTTT
CDR3: CASSHPWGSGTPNTGELFF

size: .
D: TRBD2
J: TRBJ2-3
V: TRBV20-1
DNA: TGCAGTGCCCCCAGCGGGGGTTGGATAGATACGCAGTATTTT
CDR3: CSAPSGGWIDTQYF

size: .
D: .
J: TRBJ2-7
V: TRBV7-2
DNA: TGTGCCAGCAGCTTAAACTCCCAACCCTACGAGCAGTACTTC
CDR3: CASSLNSQPYEQYF

size: .
D: TRBD2
J: TRBJ2-3
V: TRBV11-2
DNA: TGTGCCAGCAGCGACAGCGGGAGGGCCAGGGATACGCAGTATTTT
CDR3: CASSDSGRARDTQYF

size: .
D: TRBD1
J: TRBJ1-3
V: TRBV12-3/TRBV12-4
DNA: TGTGCCAGCAGACGACAGGGGGGAGGAAACACCATATATTTT
CDR3: CASRRQGGGNTIYF

size: .
D: .
J: TRBJ2-1
V: TRBV20-1
DNA: TGCAGTGCTAGACCCCTTGTGGGGGTTGGGTACAATGAGCAGTTCTTC
CDR3: CSARPLVGVGYNEQFF

size: many
D: .
J: TRBJ1-5
V: TRBV11-2
DNA: TGTGCCAGCAGCTTAGGGCGAAGCAATCAGCCCCAGCATTTT
CDR3: CASSLGRSNQPQHF

size: few
D: .
J: TRBJ1-1
V: TRBV20-1
DNA: TGCAGTGCCCCGACAGGGAACACTGAAGCTTTCTTT
CDR3: CSAPTGNTEAFF

size: few
D: .
J: TRBJ1-5
V: TRBV28
DNA: TGTGCCAGCAGTGAATCATATAGGGGTGGTCAGCCCCAGCATTTT
CDR3: CASSESYRGGQPQHF

size: many
D: .
J: TRBJ2-7
V: TRBV7-8
DNA: TGTGCCAGCAGCGGGGTGCAGGGTGGCGAGCAGTACTTC
CDR3: CASSGVQGGEQYF

size: .
D: .
J: TRBJ2-3
V: TRBV2
DNA: TGTGCCAGCACGGGGCAGAACACAGATACGCAGTATTTT
CDR3: CASTGQNTDTQYF

size: few
D: .
J: TRBJ1-1
V: TRBV29-1
DNA: TGCAGCGCCCGTGAGGGGGCTGAAGCTTTCTTT
CDR3: CSAREGAEAFF

size: many
D: TRBD2
J: TRBJ2-1
V: TRBV5-1
DNA: TGCGCCAGCAGCGCGGGACTAGCGGAGGACAATGAGCAGTTCTTC
CDR3: CASSAGLAEDNEQFF

size: .
D: TRBD1
J: TRBJ2-6
V: TRBV7-3
DNA: TGTGCCAGCAGCTCCGGGACAGCAGTTTTCTCTGGGGCCAACGTCCTGACTTTC
CDR3: CASSSGTAVFSGANVLTF

size: .
D: .
J: TRBJ1-1
V: TRBV2
DNA: TGTGCCCACAGAGAGCGGGGAGGAGGCACTGAAGCTTTCTTT
CDR3: CAHRERGGGTEAFF

size: .
D: TRBD1
J: TRBJ2-5
V: TRBV7-8
DNA: TGTGCCAGCAGCAGAGACAGGGTCCGTGAGACCCAGTACTTC
CDR3: CASSRDRVRETQYF

size: .
D: .
J: TRBJ2-4
V: TRBV5-1
DNA: TGCGCCAGCAGCCCGGGGACACCGGTAGCCAAAAACATTCAGTACTTC
CDR3: CASSPGTPVAKNIQYF

size: .
D: .
J: TRBJ2-1
V: TRBV28
DNA: TGTGCCAGCAGTTTATCGCCGGGAACCTCCTACAATGAGCAGTTCTTC
CDR3: CASSLSPGTSYNEQFF

size: .
D: .
J: TRBJ1-1
V: TRBV7-9
DNA: TGTGCCAGCAGCTCCGGGGGTCTCGAAGCTTTCTTT
CDR3: CASSSGGLEAFF

size: few
D: .
J: TRBJ2-3
V: TRBV7-2
DNA: TGTGCCAGCAGCTTAGAAGGTCGCGGGTCAGATACGCAGTATTTT
CDR3: CASSLEGRGSDTQYF

size: .
D: .
J: TRBJ1-1
V: TRBV6-2/TRBV6-3
DNA: TGTGCCAGCAGTTACGGGCGGGGCAGAGACACTGAAGCTTTCTTT
CDR3: CASSYGRGRDTEAFF

size: few
D: TRBD1
J: TRBJ1-6
V: TRBV6-2/TRBV6-3
DNA: TGTGCCAGCCAGGGACAGGGAGGCGGCGGTTCACCCCTCCACTTT
CDR3: CASQGQGGGGSPLHF

size: many
D: TRBD2
J: TRBJ2-3
V: TRBV7-2
DNA: TGTGCCAGCAGCTTTACTAGCGGGAGGGCAGATACGCAGTATTTT
CDR3: CASSFTSGRADTQYF

size: .
D: .
J: TRBJ2-3
V: TRBV18
DNA: TGTGCCAGCTCACCCGGGCGTGAGCCGCAGTATTTT
CDR3: CASSPGREPQYF

size: .
D: .
J: TRBJ1-1
V: TRBV20-1
DNA: TGCAGTGCTCCCGCGAACACTGAAGCTTTCTTT
CDR3: CSAPANTEAFF

size: .
D: .
J: TRBJ2-3
V: TRBV12-3/TRBV12-4
DNA: TGTGCCAGCAGTTTAGCACTGGGCTCAGATACGCAGTATTTT
CDR3: CASSLALGSDTQYF

size: .
D: TRBD2
J: TRBJ2-1
V: TRBV5-1
DNA: TGCGCCAGCAGCATAGCTAGCGGGAGCCGCCTAGGCTACAATGAGCAGTTCTTC
CDR3: CASSIASGSRLGYNEQFF

size: few
D: TRBD1
J: TRBJ1-1
V: TRBV10-3
DNA: TGTGCCACTTCGACAGGGGGAAATATGAACACTGAAGCTTTCTTT
CDR3: CATSTGGNMNTEAFF

size: .
D: .
J: TRBJ2-4
V: TRBV4-1
DNA: TGCGCCAGCAGCCAAGATTGGGGTAGGCTTCGAACCAAAAACATTCAGTACTTC
CDR3: CASSQDWGRLRTKNIQYF

size: once
D: .
J: TRBJ1-1
V: TRBV20-1
DNA: TGCAGTGCTGTTCAGGGAGTGAACACTGAAGCTTTCTTT
CDR3: CSAVQGVNTEAFF

size: few
D: TRBD2
J: TRBJ2-3
V: TRBV20-1
DNA: TGCGGGGGGGATCGTAGGGCAGATACGCAGTATTTT
CDR3: CGGDRRADTQYF

size: few
D: .
J: TRBJ2-1
V: TRBV6-1
DNA: TGTGCCAGCAGGGGCGCAGGGGTACACAATGAGCAGTTCTTC
CDR3: CASRGAGVHNEQFF

size: .
D: TRBD2
J: TRBJ2-7
V: TRBV6-2/TRBV6-3
DNA: TGTGCCAGCAGCCCCCGAAGACTAGCGGGAGGGAGCTCCTACGAGCAGTACTTC
CDR3: CASSPRRLAGGSSYEQYF

size: .
D: .
J: TRBJ1-4
V: TRBV19
DNA: TGTGCCAGTAGTATTGGTAGTGGCAGTCGGAGGGAACTGTTTTTT
CDR3: CASSIGSGSRRELFF

size: .
D: .
J: TRBJ2-7
V: TRBV4-1
DNA: TGCGCCAGCAGCCAAAGACCGGACCTAAAGGACGAGCAGTACTTC
CDR3: CASSQRPDLKDEQYF

size: .
D: .
J: TRBJ2-3
V: TRBV4-3
DNA: TGCGCCAGCAGCCAAGATCTTGGGGCGCGGGTAGCCACAGATACGCAGTATTTT
CDR3: CASSQDLGARVATDTQYF

size: .
D: .
J: TRBJ2-4
V: TRBV28
DNA: TGTGCCAGCAAAGACCCTGGCGGAAACATTCAGTACTTC
CDR3: CASKDPGGNIQYF

size: .
D: .
J: TRBJ2-7
V: TRBV20-1
DNA: TGCAGTATGCGCAGGGACTACGAGCAGTACTTC
CDR3: CSMRRDYEQYF

size: .
D: TRBD1
J: TRBJ1-5
V: TRBV6-2/TRBV6-3
DNA: TGTGCCAGCAGTTTATATCAGGGGGCTCCCAATCAGCCCCAGCATTTT
CDR3: CASSLYQGAPNQPQHF

size: few
D: .
J: TRBJ2-7
V: TRBV4-1
DNA: TGCGCCAGCAGCCAGGGGGGCGGACGGAATACCTACGAGCAGTACTTC
CDR3: CASSQGGGRNTYEQYF

size: few
D: TRBD2
J: TRBJ2-1
V: TRBV12-3/TRBV12-4
DNA: TGTGCCAGCAGTCTTCGGACTAGCGGGGGGGGTGAGCAGTTCTTC
CDR3: CASSLRTSGGGEQFF

size: few
D: .
J: TRBJ2-5
V: TRBV4-1
DNA: TGCGCCAGCAGCCATTATGGCAGACGAGAGACCCAGTACTTC
CDR3: CASSHYGRRETQYF

size: few
D: .
J: TRBJ2-1
V: TRBV5-6
DNA: TGTGCCAGCAGCCCGCGCCGGGGGCTCTACAATGAGCAGTTCTTC
CDR3: CASSPRRGLYNEQFF

size: .
D: .
J: TRBJ2-6
V: TRBV5-1
DNA: TGCGCCTCACACTCTGGGGCCAACGTCCTGACTTTC
CDR3: CASHSGANVLTF